A selection of T cell receptor beta chains follows, all from one sample in a study of T cell clusters in autoimmune cytopenias. TCRdb reworked the multiplex PCR reads into one entry per CDR3 protein, no DNA. This specimen shows 9,000 to 13,000 distinct CDR3 sequences; the ten leading clones hold 33%. These data were also reused for a study on T cell repertoires in aging, cancer and after chemotherapy.

Source material: peripheral blood. All receptors come from a human donor in good health. Each CDR3 is given with its conserved first and last residue. Clone size appears in some rows only: once, few, many, or a class for an expanded clone.

abundance: .; len: 14; j_gene: TRBJ2-7; v_gene: TRBV12-3/TRBV12-4; CDR3aa: CASSRTSGIYEQYF
abundance: medium-sized; len: 13; j_gene: TRBJ2-3; v_gene: TRBV29-1; CDR3aa: CSVEGGEADTQYF
abundance: medium-sized; len: 15; j_gene: TRBJ2-7; v_gene: TRBV19; CDR3aa: CASSIGLAGYGEQYF
abundance: .; len: 14; j_gene: TRBJ2-2; v_gene: TRBV5-1; CDR3aa: CASNLFGDTGELFF
abundance: .; len: 18; j_gene: TRBJ2-5; v_gene: TRBV6-2/TRBV6-3; CDR3aa: CASSYSVVPTSVQETQYF
abundance: .; len: 16; j_gene: TRBJ2-7; v_gene: TRBV5-1; CDR3aa: CASSSLGGRGSYEQYF
abundance: .; len: 14; j_gene: TRBJ1-1; v_gene: TRBV29-1; CDR3aa: CSVGGGSGNTEAFF
abundance: .; len: 15; j_gene: TRBJ2-1; v_gene: TRBV6-1; CDR3aa: CASSGGLAAGGEQFF
abundance: .; len: 18; j_gene: TRBJ2-2; v_gene: TRBV12-3/TRBV12-4; CDR3aa: CASSLSSRGPLDTGELFF
abundance: .; len: 16; j_gene: TRBJ2-6; v_gene: TRBV5-4; CDR3aa: CASSLKGSVGANVLTF
abundance: .; len: 13; j_gene: TRBJ1-1; v_gene: TRBV5-4; CDR3aa: CASGRQGVTEAFF
abundance: .; len: 15; j_gene: TRBJ1-5; v_gene: TRBV27; CDR3aa: CASGQMGSSNQPQHF
abundance: medium-sized; len: 14; j_gene: TRBJ2-5; v_gene: TRBV27; CDR3aa: CASSLSLGGETQYF
abundance: .; len: 17; j_gene: TRBJ2-1; v_gene: TRBV7-9; CDR3aa: CASSSPTGIFLYNEQFF
abundance: .; len: 14; j_gene: TRBJ1-5; v_gene: TRBV12-3/TRBV12-4; CDR3aa: CASSLDFSHQPQHF
abundance: .; len: 15; j_gene: TRBJ2-3; v_gene: TRBV6-4; CDR3aa: CASSDSVAGPDTQYF
abundance: .; len: 16; j_gene: TRBJ2-1; v_gene: TRBV6-5; CDR3aa: CASSPRGGKMYNEQFF
abundance: .; len: 15; j_gene: TRBJ2-7; v_gene: TRBV6-5; CDR3aa: CASSDGAAVAYEQYF
abundance: .; len: 14; j_gene: TRBJ2-7; v_gene: TRBV20-1; CDR3aa: CSARDRVLAYEQYF
abundance: .; len: 15; j_gene: TRBJ2-1; v_gene: TRBV19; CDR3aa: CATPGEGRSYNEQFF
abundance: medium-sized; len: 15; j_gene: TRBJ2-1; v_gene: TRBV12-3/TRBV12-4; CDR3aa: CASSFANSGRNEQFF
abundance: .; len: 15; j_gene: TRBJ2-3; v_gene: TRBV6-5; CDR3aa: CASSRELAGTDTQYF
abundance: .; len: 14; j_gene: TRBJ2-4; v_gene: TRBV27; CDR3aa: CASSLAITKNIQYF
abundance: .; len: 16; j_gene: TRBJ2-6; v_gene: TRBV6-1; CDR3aa: CASSETSGSGANVLTF
abundance: .; len: 16; j_gene: TRBJ2-5; v_gene: TRBV5-4; CDR3aa: CASSSTGTGDTKTQYF
abundance: .; len: 14; j_gene: TRBJ2-7; v_gene: TRBV29-1; CDR3aa: CSVERTGSTYEQYF
abundance: .; len: 15; j_gene: TRBJ2-3; v_gene: TRBV5-1; CDR3aa: CASSRWGTSTDTQYF
abundance: medium-sized; len: 11; j_gene: TRBJ2-7; v_gene: TRBV29-1; CDR3aa: CSVGGTYEQYF
abundance: .; len: 12; j_gene: TRBJ2-3; v_gene: TRBV5-4; CDR3aa: CASSLERDTQYF
abundance: .; len: 14; j_gene: TRBJ1-2; v_gene: TRBV30; CDR3aa: CAVWGGGSLYGYTF
abundance: .; len: 16; j_gene: TRBJ2-3; v_gene: TRBV19; CDR3aa: CASSPKPSGRDDTQYF
abundance: .; len: 13; j_gene: TRBJ1-5; v_gene: TRBV19; CDR3aa: CASNPGRNQPQHF
abundance: .; len: 16; j_gene: TRBJ1-2; v_gene: TRBV6-5; CDR3aa: CASSLHGRGLHYGYTF
abundance: .; len: 14; j_gene: TRBJ1-2; v_gene: TRBV19; CDR3aa: CASTNTDRSYGYTF
abundance: .; len: 12; j_gene: TRBJ2-1; v_gene: TRBV27; CDR3aa: CASSWTANAQFF
abundance: .; len: 14; j_gene: TRBJ2-7; v_gene: TRBV12-3/TRBV12-4; CDR3aa: CASTPQGVLSEQYF
abundance: .; len: 14; j_gene: TRBJ1-6; v_gene: TRBV10-3; CDR3aa: CATQPGTGGSPLHF